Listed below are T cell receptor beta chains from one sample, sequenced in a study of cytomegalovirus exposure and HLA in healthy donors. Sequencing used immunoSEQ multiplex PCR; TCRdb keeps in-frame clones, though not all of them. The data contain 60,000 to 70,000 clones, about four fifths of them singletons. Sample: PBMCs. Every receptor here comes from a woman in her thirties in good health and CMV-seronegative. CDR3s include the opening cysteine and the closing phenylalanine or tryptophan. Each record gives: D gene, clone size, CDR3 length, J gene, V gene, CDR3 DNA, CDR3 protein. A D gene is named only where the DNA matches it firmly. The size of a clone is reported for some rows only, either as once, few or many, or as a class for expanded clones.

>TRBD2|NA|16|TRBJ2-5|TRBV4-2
TGTGCCAGCAGCCAAGATGGGGCGGGGGGGCTGGGGACCCAGTACTTC
CASSQDGAGGLGTQYF
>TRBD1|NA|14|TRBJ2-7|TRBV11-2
TGTGCCAGCAGCCCTCGGGACAGGGCCTACGAGCAGTACTTC
CASSPRDRAYEQYF
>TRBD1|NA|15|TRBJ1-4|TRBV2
TGTGCCAGCAGGGGCGACAGGGTAACTAATGAAAAACTGTTTTTT
CASRGDRVTNEKLFF
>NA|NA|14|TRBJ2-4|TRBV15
TGTGCCACCAGCAGAGGACAGATTGGGGACATTCAGTACTTC
CATSRGQIGDIQYF
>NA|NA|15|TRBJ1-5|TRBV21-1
TGTGCCAGCAGCGACCGGGGGTATAGCAATCAGCCCCAGCATTTT
CASSDRGYSNQPQHF
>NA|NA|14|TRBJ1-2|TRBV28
TGTGCCAGCAGTTTATCTCGTACAGGCTATGGCTACACCTTC
CASSLSRTGYGYTF
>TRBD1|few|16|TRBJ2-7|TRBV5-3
TGTGCCAGAAGACAGTACAGGGGGCCCCCCGCCTACGAGCAGTACTTC
CARRQYRGPPAYEQYF
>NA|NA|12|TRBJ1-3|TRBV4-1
TGCGCCAGCAGCCTCCCGGGGAGCACCATATATTTT
CASSLPGSTIYF
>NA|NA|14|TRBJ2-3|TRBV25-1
TGTGCCAGCAGTGAATATAGGAGGGAAGATACGCAGTATTTT
CASSEYRREDTQYF
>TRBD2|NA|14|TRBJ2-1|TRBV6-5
TGTGCCAGCAGGGATGGGACTAGGGGAAATGAGCAGTTCTTC
CASRDGTRGNEQFF
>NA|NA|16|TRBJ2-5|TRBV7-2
TGTGCCAGCAGCCCAAGGACACAAGGGGCAGGGGAGACCCAGTACTTC
CASSPRTQGAGETQYF
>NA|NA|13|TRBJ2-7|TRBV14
TGTGCCAGCAGCCAAGATTCCCCCGACGAGCAGTACTTC
CASSQDSPDEQYF
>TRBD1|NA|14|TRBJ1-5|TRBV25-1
TGTGCCAGAGTTGGACAGGGCCCTTCTCAGCCCCAGCATTTT
CARVGQGPSQPQHF
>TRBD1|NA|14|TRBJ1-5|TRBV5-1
TGCGCCAGCAGCTACAGGGGGGGCAATCAGCCCCAGCATTTT
CASSYRGGNQPQHF
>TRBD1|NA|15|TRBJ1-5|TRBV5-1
TGCGCCAGCAGCCCCGGACAGGGGGCGAGTCAGCCCCAGCATTTT
CASSPGQGASQPQHF
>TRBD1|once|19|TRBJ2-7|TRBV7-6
TGTGCCAGCAGCTTAGGACAGGGGGCGCGAATAATGGAGTCCTACGAGCAGTACTTC
CASSLGQGARIMESYEQYF
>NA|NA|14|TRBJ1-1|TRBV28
TGTGCCAGCAGACATGGACAAACGAACACTGAAGCTTTCTTT
CASRHGQTNTEAFF
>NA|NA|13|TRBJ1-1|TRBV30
TGTGCCTGGAGTGGAAACACCAACACTGAAGCTTTCTTT
CAWSGNTNTEAFF
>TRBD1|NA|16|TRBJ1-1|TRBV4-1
TGCGCCAGCAGCCCTGGACAGGGACCCATGAACACTGAAGCTTTCTTT
CASSPGQGPMNTEAFF
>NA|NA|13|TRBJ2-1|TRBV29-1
TGCAGCGCCTCCCGCGGCTCCTACAATGAGCAGTTCTTC
CSASRGSYNEQFF
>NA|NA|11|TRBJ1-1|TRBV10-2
TGCGCCGCCGGGGGGTTGGCTGAAGCTTTCTTT
CAAGGLAEAFF
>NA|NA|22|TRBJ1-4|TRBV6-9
TGTGCCAGCAGTTATCGGGCATCGGGGGAAGCTGCGCCGCCCGGCTCTAATGAAAAACTGTTTTTT
CASSYRASGEAAPPGSNEKLFF
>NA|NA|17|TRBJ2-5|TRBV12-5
TGTGCTAGTGGCGGGACAGGGGGAACTAGCGGGACTCAGACCCAGTACTTC
CASGGTGGTSGTQTQYF
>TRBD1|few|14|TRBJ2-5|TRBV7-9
TGTGCCAGCATCCCGAGGGGGCCCCTGGAGACCCAGTACTTC
CASIPRGPLETQYF
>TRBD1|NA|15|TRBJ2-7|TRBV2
TGTGCCAGCAGGGACCCCGGGACAGGGGTGTACGAGCAGTACTTC
CASRDPGTGVYEQYF
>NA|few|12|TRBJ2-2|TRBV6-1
TGTGCCAGCCAAAGACTAACCGGGGAGCTGTTTTTT
CASQRLTGELFF
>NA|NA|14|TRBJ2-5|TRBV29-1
TGCAGCGTTGAAGATCTAGTAGGTTCAGAGACCCAGTACTTC
CSVEDLVGSETQYF
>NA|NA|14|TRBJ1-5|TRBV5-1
TGCGCCAGCAGCCCGGACCCAGGGCCCCAGCCCCAGCATTTT
CASSPDPGPQPQHF
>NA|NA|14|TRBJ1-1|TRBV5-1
TGCGCCAGCAGCCTCAGGGTTCGGAACACTGAAGCTTTCTTT
CASSLRVRNTEAFF
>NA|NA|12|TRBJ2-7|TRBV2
TGTGCCAGCAACTACAAGGCCTCCGAGCAGTACTTC
CASNYKASEQYF
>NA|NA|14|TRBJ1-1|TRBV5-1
TGCGCCAGCAGCTTGAACAGGTTGAACACTGAAGCTTTCTTT
CASSLNRLNTEAFF
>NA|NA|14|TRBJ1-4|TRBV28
TGTGCCAGCAGCCCTGGGGGGGCTAATGAAAAACTGTTTTTT
CASSPGGANEKLFF
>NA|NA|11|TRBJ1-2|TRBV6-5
TGTGCCAGCAGTTCCGACTATGGCTACACCTTC
CASSSDYGYTF
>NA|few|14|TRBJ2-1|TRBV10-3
TGTGCCATCAGTGAACGGGAGCTGACTCCTGAGCAGTTCTTC
CAISERELTPEQFF
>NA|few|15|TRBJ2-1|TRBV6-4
TGTGCCAGCTCGCCCCAGGGCGACTCCTACAATGAGCAGTTCTTC
CASSPQGDSYNEQFF
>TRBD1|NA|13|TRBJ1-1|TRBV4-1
TGCGCCAGCAGCATGGGACAGCACACTGAAGCTTTCTTT
CASSMGQHTEAFF
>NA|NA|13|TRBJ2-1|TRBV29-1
TGCAGCGTGGACATAGACTCCTACAATGAGCAGTTCTTC
CSVDIDSYNEQFF
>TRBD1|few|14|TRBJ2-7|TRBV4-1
TGCGCCAGCAGCCCGGACAGGGCGGAGTACGAGCAGTACTTC
CASSPDRAEYEQYF
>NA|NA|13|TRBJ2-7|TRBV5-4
TGTGCCAGCAGCCGGGGGTTCTCCTACGAGCAGTACTTC
CASSRGFSYEQYF
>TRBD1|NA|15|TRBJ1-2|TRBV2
TGTGCCAGCAGCGTATTCGAGAGGGGGCACTATGGCTACACCTTC
CASSVFERGHYGYTF
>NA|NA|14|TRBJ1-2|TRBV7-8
TGTGCCAGCAGCCCTGATCTGGTGGTGCGGGGCTACACCTTC
CASSPDLVVRGYTF
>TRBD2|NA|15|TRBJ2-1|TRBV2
TGTGCCAGCAGTGAGGGACTAGCGGGGGTCGATGAGCAGTTCTTC
CASSEGLAGVDEQFF